The rows below give T cell receptor beta chains drawn from one sample of a study of CD8+ T cells in alopecia areata. The protocol was immunoSEQ multiplex PCR, while the TCRdb copy is restricted to in-frame clones and leaves out a portion. The table has about 190,000 clones, 60% to 70% seen once. The input for sequencing was CD4+ T cells sorted from blood, taken at week 4, from a patient treated with tofacitinib. These receptor sequences come from a human donor with alopecia areata. Each CDR3 is given with its conserved first and last residue. The D gene is left open where the match is weak. Clone size is shown for a subset of rows, as once, few, many or a class of expanded clone.

.	TRBV30	.	TRBJ1-4	TGTGCCTGGAGTGTACAGTCGGCTAATGAAAAACTGTTTTTT	CAWSVQSANEKLFF
once	TRBV30	.	TRBJ2-7	TGTGCCGGGAAAAAGGGCCCCGTGGGGCCCGAGCAGTACTTC	CAGKKGPVGPEQYF
.	TRBV19	.	TRBJ1-4	TGTGCCAGTAGTGGCAGTGGTGGGGAAAAACTGTTTTTT	CASSGSGGEKLFF
.	TRBV29-1	.	TRBJ2-2	TGCAGCGTTGAAGATCGGCAGGGCTTCACCGGGGAGCTGTTTTTT	CSVEDRQGFTGELFF
.	TRBV11-2	TRBD2	TRBJ2-7	TGTGCCAGCAGGGTCGGACTAGCGGGAGGTCCCTACTACGAGCAGTACTTC	CASRVGLAGGPYYEQYF
few	TRBV30	.	TRBJ2-7	TGTGCCTGGAGTGGCTTCGGTTCCGAGCAGTACTTC	CAWSGFGSEQYF
few	TRBV27	.	TRBJ1-5	TGTGCCAGTGGGCGGAGGGGGAATCAGCCCCAGCATTTT	CASGRRGNQPQHF
few	TRBV29-1	TRBD1	TRBJ1-1	TGCAGCGTTGAACTTATATTATCCGGGACAGGAGCTTTCTTT	CSVELILSGTGAFF
.	TRBV30	TRBD2	TRBJ2-3	TGTGCCTGGAGTGTACAACTAGCGGATAGCACAGATACGCAGTATTTT	CAWSVQLADSTDTQYF
.	TRBV30	TRBD1	TRBJ1-2	TGTGCCTGCCAGGGGGCCTATAACTATGGCTACACCTTC	CACQGAYNYGYTF
.	TRBV29-1	TRBD1	TRBJ1-2	TGCAGCGTTGGGGACAGAGTCTATGGCTACACCTTC	CSVGDRVYGYTF
.	TRBV7-9	TRBD1	TRBJ2-7	TGTGCCAGCAGCTCATCCGGGACAGGGCACGAGCAGTACTTC	CASSSSGTGHEQYF
.	TRBV29-1	.	TRBJ2-3	TGCAGCGTAATTCGAGAGGCAGATACGCAGTATTTT	CSVIREADTQYF
.	TRBV10-3	TRBD1	TRBJ1-5	TGTGCCATCAGTGAGTCGACAGGGTATCAGCCCCAGCATTTT	CAISESTGYQPQHF
.	TRBV18	TRBD2	TRBJ2-7	TGTGCCAGCGCCGGACTAGCGGGAATCGAGCAGTACTTC	CASAGLAGIEQYF
.	TRBV6-5	.	TRBJ1-3	TGTGCCAGCAGTTCCATGGGACTCGCCCCTGGAAACACCATATATTTT	CASSSMGLAPGNTIYF
.	TRBV29-1	TRBD2	TRBJ2-1	TGCAGCGTTCGGCGACTAGCGGTATACAATGAGCAGTTCTTC	CSVRRLAVYNEQFF
.	TRBV5-1	TRBD2	TRBJ2-1	TGCGCCAGCAGCTTCGGCGGGAGCACGGTTAATGAGCAGTTCTTC	CASSFGGSTVNEQFF
.	TRBV5-1	.	TRBJ2-1	TGCGCCAGCAGCTGGGGGGATAGCTCCTACAATGAGCAGTTCTTC	CASSWGDSSYNEQFF
.	TRBV9	TRBD2	TRBJ2-1	TGTGCCAGCAGCGCCCCCGGGACTAGCGGGAGTAAAGAGCAGTTCTTC	CASSAPGTSGSKEQFF
few	TRBV6-1	.	TRBJ2-5	TGTGCCAGCAGCCGGGACAACCAAGAGACCCAGTACTTC	CASSRDNQETQYF
.	TRBV29-1	TRBD1	TRBJ2-7	TGCAGCGTTGAAAGGACCGGGGACAGGGACTACGAGCAGTACTTC	CSVERTGDRDYEQYF
.	TRBV30	.	TRBJ1-5	TGTGCCTGGAGTGTAATATCGCGCGGTCAGCCCCAGCATTTT	CAWSVISRGQPQHF
.	TRBV29-1	.	TRBJ1-2	TGCAGCGTTGACTATCTTGCGTCCAACTATGGCTACACCTTC	CSVDYLASNYGYTF
.	TRBV6-6	.	TRBJ2-7	TGTGCCAGCAGCCGGGAGGGGGCGGGTTACGAGCAGTACTTC	CASSREGAGYEQYF
few	TRBV29-1	TRBD1	TRBJ1-2	TGCAGCGTGGACAGGAGCTACTATGGCTACACCTTC	CSVDRSYYGYTF
few	TRBV7-3	.	TRBJ2-7	TGTGCCAGCGCTACCGGACAGGGAGGGAACGAGCAGTACTTC	CASATGQGGNEQYF
few	TRBV6-6	TRBD1	TRBJ2-2	TGTGCCAGCAGCCGCACAGGGGATACGAACACCGGGGAGCTGTTTTTT	CASSRTGDTNTGELFF
.	TRBV27	TRBD2	TRBJ2-5	TGTGCCAGCAGTTCCGGACTGGGACTAGCGGAACCCCGGGAGACCCAGTACTTC	CASSSGLGLAEPRETQYF
.	TRBV6-5	.	TRBJ2-5	TGTGCCAGCAGTAGACAGGTCCCGTACCAAGAGACCCAGTACTTC	CASSRQVPYQETQYF
few	TRBV27	.	TRBJ2-3	TGTGCCAGCAGTTTAACGGGTGATACGCAGTATTTT	CASSLTGDTQYF
few	TRBV10-3	.	TRBJ1-2	TGTGCCATCAGTGAGTCAGGGGATGGCTACACCTTC	CAISESGDGYTF
.	TRBV30	TRBD2	TRBJ2-1	TGTGCCTGGGGGACTAGCGGGCTCAATGAGCAGTTCTTC	CAWGTSGLNEQFF